This TCR beta chain was obtained from a study of OX40 agonist ivuxolimab in advanced cancers. Study-wide background: Three patients showed partial responses: one hepatocellular carcinoma and two cutaneous melanoma cases.

Assay used: immunoSEQ multiplex PCR; TCRdb lists only in-frame clones, some missing. The data contain about 66,000 clones, around 85% of them singletons. Trimming stripped 6 bases from V and 0 bases from J, with 4 bases between. Germline V gives CDR1 KGHSH, CDR2 LQKENI. The CDR3 consists of 12 residues. Blood sampling took place at baseline, cycle 4 day 1, and cycle 7 day 1. This clone has only a few counts. Other DNA sequences of this sample code for an identical CDR3. The J gene is TRBJ2-3, the V gene TRBV18; D not resolved. This specimen consisted of CD4+ or CD8+ T cells sorted from blood, obtained in a trial of the OX40 agonist ivuxolimab. The clonotype was recovered from an adult with an advanced solid tumor such as melanoma, head and neck, liver or kidney cancer. DNA for the CDR3: TGTGCCAGCTCCCTTAGCACAGATACGCAGTATTTT. It yields the protein CASSLSTDTQYF. Using reference TRBV18 and TRBJ2-3 for the parts outside the CDR3, the full variable domain is NAGVMQNPRHLVRRRGQEARLRCSPMKGHSHVYWYRQLPEEGLKFMVYLQKENIIDESGMPKERFSAEFPKEGPSILRIQQVVRGDSAAYFCASSLSTDTQYFGPGTRLTVL.